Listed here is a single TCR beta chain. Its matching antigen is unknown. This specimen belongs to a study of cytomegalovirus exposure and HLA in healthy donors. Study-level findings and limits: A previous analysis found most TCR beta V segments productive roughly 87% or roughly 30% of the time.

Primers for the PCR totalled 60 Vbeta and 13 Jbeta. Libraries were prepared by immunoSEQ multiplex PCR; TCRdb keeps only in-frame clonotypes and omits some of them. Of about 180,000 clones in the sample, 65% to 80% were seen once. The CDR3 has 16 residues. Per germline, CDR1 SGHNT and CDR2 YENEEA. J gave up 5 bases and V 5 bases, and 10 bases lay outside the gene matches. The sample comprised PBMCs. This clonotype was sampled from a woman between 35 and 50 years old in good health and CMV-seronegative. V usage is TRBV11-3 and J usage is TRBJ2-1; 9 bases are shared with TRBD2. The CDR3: CASSLRGLAGNNEQFF. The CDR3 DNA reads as TGTGCCAGCAGCCTGAGGGGTCTAGCGGGAAACAATGAGCAGTTCTTC.